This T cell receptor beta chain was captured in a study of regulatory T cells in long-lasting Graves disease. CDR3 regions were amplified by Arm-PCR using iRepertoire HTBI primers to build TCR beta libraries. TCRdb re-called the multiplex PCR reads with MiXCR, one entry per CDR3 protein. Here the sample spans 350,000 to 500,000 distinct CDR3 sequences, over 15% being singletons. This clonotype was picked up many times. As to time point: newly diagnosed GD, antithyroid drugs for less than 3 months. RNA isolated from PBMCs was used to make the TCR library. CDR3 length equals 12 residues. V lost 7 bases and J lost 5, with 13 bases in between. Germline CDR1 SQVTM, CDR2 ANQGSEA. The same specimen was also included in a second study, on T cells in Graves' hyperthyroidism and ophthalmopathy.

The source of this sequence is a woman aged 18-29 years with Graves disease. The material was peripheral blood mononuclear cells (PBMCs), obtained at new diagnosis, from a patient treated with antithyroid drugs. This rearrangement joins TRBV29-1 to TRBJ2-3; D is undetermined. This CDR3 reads CSGRLGGDTQYF. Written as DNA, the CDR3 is TGCAGCGGACGGCTCGGTGGAGATACGCAGTATTTT.